The rows below give T cell receptor beta chains drawn from one sample of a study of control samples from healthy donors and cancer patients. The repertoire was sequenced with immunoSEQ multiplex PCR; TCRdb's copy has only in-frame clones and lacks some. The repertoire consists of over 150,000 clones, with around 96% occurring once and the leading ten covering approximately 6%. The sample comprised blood. Receptors originate from a man aged 40-49 years in good health. Both conserved end residues are part of each CDR3. D genes are given only for firm matches.

d_gene	v_gene	j_gene	CDR3nt	CDR3aa
.	TRBV19	TRBJ1-1	TGTGCCAGTACGGTGAGGGAGAACACTGAAGCTTTCTTT	CASTVRENTEAFF
.	TRBV25-1	TRBJ1-1	TGTGCCAGCAGTCTCCAGGGATCACGGACTGAAGCTTTCTTT	CASSLQGSRTEAFF
TRBD2	TRBV28	TRBJ2-4	TGTGCCAGCAGTTTAACGGGAGGGCAAAACATTCAGTACTTC	CASSLTGGQNIQYF
.	TRBV6-4	TRBJ2-3	TGTGCCAGCAGTGACTCGGGGGGGCTGGTTGGCACAGATACGCAGTATTTT	CASSDSGGLVGTDTQYF
.	TRBV6-1	TRBJ2-5	TGTGCCAGCAGTGAAGCCCGAAAGGGAGGAGAGACCCAGTACTTC	CASSEARKGGETQYF
.	TRBV12-3/TRBV12-4	TRBJ1-2	TGTGCCAGCAGTTTAAAGGGGATCTTAGGCTACACCTTC	CASSLKGILGYTF
.	TRBV5-5	TRBJ2-1	TGTGCCAGCAGCCCGAGTACGGGCCTGAGGCAGTTCTTC	CASSPSTGLRQFF
TRBD1	TRBV30	TRBJ1-2	TGTGCCTGGAGGAGACAGGGAAGTTATGGCTACACCTTC	CAWRRQGSYGYTF
.	TRBV18	TRBJ1-3	TGTGCCAGCTCGGAGTTGTTGACGGCGGGAAACACCATATATTTT	CASSELLTAGNTIYF
TRBD1	TRBV19	TRBJ1-1	TGTGCCAGTAGCCCTCCCGGACAGGCTCGGGTCACTGAAGCTTTCTTT	CASSPPGQARVTEAFF
.	TRBV12-3/TRBV12-4	TRBJ2-7	TGTGCCAGCAGTTTCCATAACTACGAGCAGTACTTC	CASSFHNYEQYF
.	TRBV6-1	TRBJ1-1	TGTGCCAGCAGTGAAGCGGGAGACAGGATGAACACTGAAGCTTTCTTT	CASSEAGDRMNTEAFF
.	TRBV5-1	TRBJ2-5	TGCGCCAGCAGCTCACTGCCGTTACAGGGAGAGACCCAGTACTTC	CASSSLPLQGETQYF
TRBD1	TRBV11-3	TRBJ2-5	TGTGCCAGCAGCTTGGGACAGGGTGTGGAGACCCAGTACTTC	CASSLGQGVETQYF
.	TRBV14	TRBJ1-2	TGTGCCAGCAGCCAAACCAACTATGGCTACACCTTC	CASSQTNYGYTF
.	TRBV19	TRBJ1-1	TGTGCCAGTAGGGGAGGGGAAACTGAAGCTTTCTTT	CASRGGETEAFF
.	TRBV7-9	TRBJ2-1	TGTGCCAGCAGCTTCCTACCTCAATACAATGAGCAGTTCTTC	CASSFLPQYNEQFF